This entry lists 22 T cell receptor beta chains sequenced from one sample in a study of monozygotic twins with inflammatory bowel disease. TCRdb reworked the 5' RACE reads into one entry per CDR3 protein, no DNA. The table counts approximately 400,000 distinct CDR3 sequences; roughly 2.3% lies in the top ten. The sample consisted of blood. Receptors were obtained from a human donor with ulcerative colitis or Crohn's disease, or a healthy co-twin of an affected twin (not recorded which).

The genes are TRBV3-1 and TRBJ1-2; TCRdb names TRBD1, which stays unverified in the absence of DNA. This CDR3 region has 15 residues. Germline assignment: CDR1 LGHDT and CDR2 YNNKEL (reference sequence). The CDR3 reads CASRHRDIDIGGYTF. Looking up the rest from reference TRBV3-1 and TRBJ1-2 gives the full variable domain: DTAVSQTPKYLVTQMGNDKSIKCEQNLGHDTMYWYKQDSKKFLKIMFSYNNKELIINETVPNRFSPKSPDKAHLNLHINSLELGDSAVYFCASRHRDIDIGGYTFGSGTRLTVV.

This chain joins TRBV21-1 and TRBJ2-7; the D call from TCRdb, TRBD1, cannot be confirmed without DNA. TRBV21-1 is tagged as a pseudogene. This CDR3 contains 14 residues. Here the CDR3 reads CASSPSTVSYEQYF.

The rearrangement joins TRBV28 to TRBJ2-2; TCRdb names TRBD1, which stays unverified in the absence of DNA. The V gene's germline CDR1 is MDHEN and CDR2 SYDVKM. CDR3 length: 14 amino acids. CDR3 amino acids: CASSLIQGSGELFF.

The chain carries TRBV7-9 and TRBJ1-1. The germline CDR1 and CDR2 sequences are SEHNR and FQNEAQ (reference sequence). There are 12 residues in the CDR3. The CDR3: CASSPRNTEAFF.

The genes are TRBV20-1 and TRBJ2-7. The CDR3 runs to 12 residues. Germline CDR1 and CDR2: DFQATT and SNEGSKA (reference sequence). CDR3 residues: CSAPGMPYEQYF.

CDR3 region: CASTGEGSLNTEAFF. This rearrangement joins TRBV5-1 to TRBJ1-1; TCRdb outputs TRBD1, but without DNA this stays unchecked. The CDR3 length is 15 residues. Germline V CDR1 and CDR2: SGHRS, YFSETQ.

V gene TRBV29-1 combines with J gene TRBJ2-7; the TCRdb D gene call, TRBD1, has no DNA to confirm it. Germline CDR1 SQVTM, CDR2 ANQGSEA. The length of the CDR3 is 11 residues. CDR3 loop: CSVQGLLEQYF.

The CDR3 loop is CASSFGRDGGYGYTF. The genes are TRBV5-1 and TRBJ1-2; there is no DNA to check the TCRdb D call of TRBD1. The CDR3 is 15 amino acids. CDR1 and CDR2 from the germline V gene are SGHRS and YFSETQ.

The rearrangement joins TRBV5-1 to TRBJ1-5; the TCRdb call, TRBD1, lacks DNA for checking. Germline loops: CDR1 SGHRS, CDR2 YFSETQ. CDR3 length: 14 amino acids. The CDR3 region is CASSPGTANQPQHF.

The CDR3 here is CASSEQGAREKLFF. This chain uses TRBV6-1 with TRBJ1-4; TCRdb returns TRBD1, unconfirmable since there is no DNA. This CDR3 is built from 14 residues. Germline assignment: CDR1 MNHNS and CDR2 SASEGT.

The chain combines TRBV5-4 with TRBJ2-5; TCRdb designates TRBD2, a call that cannot be tested without DNA. The CDR3 covers 15 residues. Germline V gene data show CDR1 as SGHNT and CDR2 as YYREEE (reference sequence). CDR3 sequence reads: CASSLAGGGPWTQYF. Filled out from reference TRBV5-4 and TRBJ2-5, the complete variable domain reads ETGVTQSPTHLIKTRGQQVTLRCSSQSGHNTVSWYQQALGQGPQFIFQYYREEENGRGNFPPRFSGLQFPNYSSELNVNALELDDSALYLCASSLAGGGPWTQYFGPGTRLLVL.

J is TRBJ2-5 and V is TRBV5-1; no DNA is available, so the TRBD1 call from TCRdb remains unchecked. Per germline, CDR1 SGHRS and CDR2 YFSETQ. The CDR3 consists of 16 residues. The CDR3: CASSLGGTGALETQYF.

This chain uses TRBV3-1 with TRBJ2-2. The CDR3 length is 14 residues. The germline CDR1 and CDR2 sequences are LGHDT and YNNKEL (reference sequence). The CDR3 region is CASSQRGNTGELFF.

V usage is TRBV6-5 and J usage is TRBJ2-3; TCRdb calls TRBD2, which cannot be checked without DNA. The CDR3 is 17 amino acids. From germline, CDR1 is MNHEY and CDR2 SVGAGI. CDR3 amino acids: CASSYRGLAADTDTQYF.

The chain recombines TRBV24-1 with TRBJ2-2; no DNA is available, so the TRBD1 call from TCRdb remains unchecked. Germline CDR1 reads KGHDR; CDR2 reads SFDVKD. The CDR3 loop spans 16 amino acids. CDR3 loop: CATSDLDGTDTGELFF.

The chain is built from TRBV28 and TRBJ2-5; TCRdb indicates TRBD2, and absent DNA this call remains unverified. Germline loops: CDR1 MDHEN, CDR2 SYDVKM. The CDR3 loop spans 15 amino acids. The chain's CDR3 is CASSLPRGGRETQYF. The full variable domain, completed using reference TRBV28 and TRBJ2-5, is DVKVTQSSRYLVKRTGEKVFLECVQDMDHENMFWYRQDPGLGLRLIYFSYDVKMKEKGDIPEGYSVSREKKERFSLILESASTNQTSMYLCASSLPRGGRETQYFGPGTRLLVL.

The chain carries TRBV29-1 and TRBJ2-7; TCRdb's assignment of TRBD2 cannot be checked, as there is no DNA. The CDR3 loop spans 14 amino acids. From germline, CDR1 is SQVTM and CDR2 ANQGSEA. CDR3 residues: CSVGTLDGTYEQYF.

The rearrangement links TRBV20-1 to TRBJ2-1; TCRdb returns TRBD2, unconfirmable since there is no DNA. The CDR3 consists of 14 residues. Germline V CDR1 and CDR2: DFQATT, SNEGSKA (reference sequence). The CDR3 protein is CSARSSGSIYEQFF.

This chain uses TRBV5-1 with TRBJ2-1; TCRdb indicates TRBD1, and absent DNA this call remains unverified. This CDR3 spans 14 amino acids. Per the germline V gene, CDR1 is SGHRS and CDR2 is YFSETQ. This chain's CDR3 is CASDLAPSYNEQFF.

This sequence joins TRBV7-2 and TRBJ2-7. Per germline, CDR1 SGHTA and CDR2 FQGNSA. The CDR3 is made up of 11 amino acids. CDR3 loop: CASSVQKRQYF.

The J gene is TRBJ1-5, the V gene TRBV6-2 or TRBV6-3; no DNA is available, so the TRBD1 call from TCRdb remains unchecked. The CDR3 runs 14 residues. Germline V CDR1 and CDR2: MNHEY, SVGEGT. This chain's CDR3 is CASSYDRYNQPQHF.

The CDR3 region is CASSPGRPNEKLFF. V usage is TRBV18 and J usage is TRBJ1-4. The V gene's germline CDR1 is KGHSH and CDR2 LQKENI. The CDR3 is made up of 14 amino acids.